Sequencing of this T cell receptor (beta chain) was carried out in a study of CD8 T cells in ankylosing spondylitis. In TCRdb, the 5' RACE reads were re-called with MiXCR into one record per CDR3 protein. Among 300,000 to 350,000 distinct CDR3 sequences listed, approximately 14% were seen once. The TCR was taken from a male donor with ankylosing spondylitis or in good health (not recorded which). Source material: blood, either unsorted or a sorted T cell fraction (not recorded which).

This chain's CDR3 is CASSQGGAINYGYTF. The CDR3, as DNA: TGTGCCAGCAGCCAGGGTGGAGCTATTAACTATGGCTACACCTTC. The chain has TRBV5-5 and TRBJ1-2; tentatively, D is TRBD1 (5 bases). Germline V gene lookup returns CDR1 SGHKS and CDR2 YYEKEE (reference sequence). This CDR3 is 15 amino acids long. Trimming left V 4 bases short and J 1 base short, with 14 bases between.